This T cell receptor beta chain is from a study of blood T cell repertoires in COVID-19. Study details: T cells, B-cell-depleted T cells, or PBMCs provided the cDNA or gDNA that served as material.

This table comes from immunoSEQ multiplex PCR, and its TCRdb copy is limited to in-frame clones, with some not included. The table lists some 290,000 clones, 86% of them singletons. Trimming removed 6 bases from V and 4 bases from J; junction bases left unmatched: 6. Germline values: CDR1 MNHEY, CDR2 SVGAGI. The CDR3 has 14 amino acids. This chain links TRBV6-5 with TRBJ1-5; 7 bases fit TRBD1. The clonotype comes from a man between 18 and 35 years old with active or convalescent COVID-19. The sequenced sample consisted of peripheral blood. The CDR3 nucleotides are TGTGCCAGCAGCCCGACAGGGCCTAATCAGCCCCAGCATTTT. It specifies CASSPTGPNQPQHF.